These T cell receptor beta chains were read from a single sample in a study of identical twins. TCRdb re-analysed the 5' RACE reads in MiXCR, keeping a single row per CDR3 protein. The sample records 550,000 to 800,000 distinct CDR3 sequences, under 8.5% being singletons. This sample was also put to use in a study of yellow fever vaccine responses in identical twins.

What was sequenced was PBMCs. The source is a woman between 18 and 29 years old in good health. Each CDR3 is given with its conserved first and last residue. Each record gives: V gene, J gene, D gene, clone size, CDR3 DNA, CDR3 protein. The D gene is left open where the match is weak. Some rows have no size entry. The others give once, few or many, or a class for an expanded clone.

TRBV20-1,TRBJ2-2,TRBD1,NA,TGCAGTGCTAGATCTGGACAGGGTGCCGGGGAGCTGTTTTTT,CSARSGQGAGELFF
TRBV29-1,TRBJ2-1,TRBD2,NA,TGCAGCGGGGGGACTAGCGGGCGAGCTATGGCCAATGAGCAGTTCTTC,CSGGTSGRAMANEQFF
TRBV20-1,TRBJ1-6,NA,many,TGCAGTGCTAGACCGCATCACGGACAGAGTAATTCACCCCTCCACTTT,CSARPHHGQSNSPLHF
TRBV2,TRBJ2-7,NA,NA,TGTGCCAGCACCCCCTCCTACGAGCAGTACTTC,CASTPSYEQYF
TRBV6-4,TRBJ2-1,TRBD2,many,TGTGCCAGCAGCACCGGGACTAGCGGGGTTGATGAGCAGTTCTTC,CASSTGTSGVDEQFF
TRBV28,TRBJ2-7,NA,few,TGTGCCAGCAGTTTGGGGGCAGAGCTCTACGAGCAGTACTTC,CASSLGAELYEQYF
TRBV15,TRBJ1-1,NA,few,TGTGCCACCAGCAGAGATTTGATGAACACTGAAGCTTTCTTT,CATSRDLMNTEAFF
TRBV24-1,TRBJ2-3,NA,many,TGTGCCACCGCCGCAAGCGGCCGTATCGGCACAGATACGCAGTATTTT,CATAASGRIGTDTQYF
TRBV20-1,TRBJ2-3,TRBD1,many,TGCAGTGCTAGTCCTGGGACAGGGGCAGATACGCAGTATTTT,CSASPGTGADTQYF
TRBV5-5,TRBJ1-1,TRBD1,many,TGTGCCAGCAGCCTCGGACAGGGTGGTGAAGCTTTCTTT,CASSLGQGGEAFF
TRBV18,TRBJ1-5,TRBD1,few,TGTGCCAGCTCACGGGACAGAGTTTCCAATCAGCCCCAGCATTTT,CASSRDRVSNQPQHF
TRBV12-3/TRBV12-4,TRBJ2-1,TRBD2,many,TGTGCCAGCAGTTTCGGCGGGAGCGATGAGCAGTTCTTC,CASSFGGSDEQFF
TRBV5-1,TRBJ2-5,NA,NA,TGCGCCAGCAGCCCGAACCCCACTCCCGCGGAGACCCAGTACTTC,CASSPNPTPAETQYF
TRBV15,TRBJ2-7,NA,few,TGTGCCACCAGCAGAGTGTTGGAGACCTACGAGCAGTACTTC,CATSRVLETYEQYF
TRBV20-1,TRBJ2-5,TRBD2,once,TGCAGTGCTAGAGAATCAGCGGGGAGGAAAGAGACCCAGTACTTC,CSARESAGRKETQYF
TRBV10-3,TRBJ2-2,TRBD1,many,TGTGCCATCTCCACTCCAGGGGGAGTGGGCACCGGGGAGCTGTTTTTT,CAISTPGGVGTGELFF
TRBV12-3/TRBV12-4,TRBJ2-7,TRBD1,NA,TGTGCCAGCAGTTTTCGGACAGGGGGCTTCCGAGTGTACGAGCAGTACTTC,CASSFRTGGFRVYEQYF
TRBV7-7,TRBJ2-5,TRBD1,NA,TGTGCCAGCAGCTTAGCGCTGGGGCAGGGGGTTGAGACCCAGTACTTC,CASSLALGQGVETQYF
TRBV20-1,TRBJ1-5,NA,few,TGCAGTGCTAGAGGCGGCAGGGGCCCGTATAGCAATCAGCCCCAGCATTTT,CSARGGRGPYSNQPQHF
TRBV28,TRBJ2-7,NA,many,TGTGCCAGCAGAGCAGGGGGGAACTCCTACGAGCAGTACTTC,CASRAGGNSYEQYF
TRBV27,TRBJ2-1,TRBD2,many,TGTGCCAGCAGTGAGGTTGCGGGAGGGTATGAGCAGTTCTTC,CASSEVAGGYEQFF
TRBV13,TRBJ1-5,NA,many,TGTGCCAGCAGCCTCCACGGCAATCAGCCCCAGCATTTT,CASSLHGNQPQHF
TRBV3-1,TRBJ2-2,NA,few,TGTGCCAGCAGCCAGTTCGGGGGAACAAACACCGGGGAGCTGTTTTTT,CASSQFGGTNTGELFF
TRBV15,TRBJ2-1,TRBD2,many,TGTGCCACCAGCAGAGATCTCACTAGCGGGAGAATGATGGGTGAGCAGTTCTTC,CATSRDLTSGRMMGEQFF
TRBV20-1,TRBJ2-1,NA,many,TGCAGTGCTAGCGGGTTAGGTGAGCAGTTCTTC,CSASGLGEQFF
TRBV12-3/TRBV12-4,TRBJ2-1,TRBD2,NA,TGTGCCTGCAGTTTAGCGCTAATGAGGGTTAGCGGGCGATACAATGAGCAGTTCTTC,CACSLALMRVSGRYNEQFF
TRBV6-5,TRBJ1-1,NA,many,TGTGCCAGCAGTTTGTGGGGGGGTAAAGCTTTCTTT,CASSLWGGKAFF
TRBV5-1,TRBJ1-6,NA,many,TGCGCCAGCAGCTTGGTAGGCTCCTATAATTCACCCCTCCACTTT,CASSLVGSYNSPLHF
TRBV4-1,TRBJ2-2,NA,many,TGCGCCAGCAGCCAAGGAATCAGGGGAGGCGGCACCGGGGAGCTGTTTTTT,CASSQGIRGGGTGELFF
TRBV6-4,TRBJ2-2,TRBD2,few,TGTGCCAGCAGTGACCCAAATCTAGCGGGGGGAGCCAACACCGGGGAGCTGTTTTTT,CASSDPNLAGGANTGELFF
TRBV20-1,TRBJ2-1,TRBD2,few,TGCAGTGCTAGCCCCATCACTAGCGGGAGATTGGGTGAGCAGTTCTTC,CSASPITSGRLGEQFF
TRBV12-3/TRBV12-4,TRBJ2-1,NA,few,TGTGCTACCGGAGAGTTCGAGCAGTTCTTC,CATGEFEQFF
TRBV6-1,TRBJ2-3,NA,NA,TGTGCCAGCAGGCCATACAAGCAGGGAGCAGCAGATACGCAGTATTTT,CASRPYKQGAADTQYF
TRBV10-3,TRBJ2-7,NA,few,TGTGCCATCAGAGAGGGCACCTACGAGCAGTACTTC,CAIREGTYEQYF
TRBV28,TRBJ2-2,NA,NA,TGTGCCTCAGAGGGAGGACTACCTGTGAGCGGGGAGCTGTTTTTT,CASEGGLPVSGELFF
TRBV9,TRBJ2-3,NA,many,TGTGCCAGCAGCGTAGTTGGTTCAACAGATACGCAGTATTTT,CASSVVGSTDTQYF